The T cell receptor (beta chain) described here comes from a study of identical twins. Study-level points and caveats: Fewer insertions marked abundant cord blood beta clonotypes; young adult naive trended weakly, memory not at all. Models predicted too little out-of-frame TCR alpha sharing in monozygotic twins.

In every case, the donor was a healthy Caucasian. The germline gives CDR1 SGHTA, CDR2 FQGNSA. This CDR3 region has 15 residues. The V and J ends lost 3 bases and 4 bases, in that order; junction bases with no gene match: 4. A universal primer site arose from template switching, and cDNA bore unique molecular identifiers. TCRdb recomputed calls from the 5' RACE reads with MiXCR, one row per CDR3 protein. The table lists roughly 250,000 distinct CDR3 sequences, about an eighth of them singletons. With regard to this clonotype: Its antigen is unidentified.

The J gene is TRBJ2-3, the V gene TRBV7-2, with TRBD2 matching over 10 bases. What was sequenced was memory (CD45RO+) T cells sorted from blood. The sequence was collected from a woman between 18 and 30 years old in good health. In DNA form, the CDR3 reads TGTGCCAGCAGCTTTACTAGCGGGAATGCAGATACGCAGTATTTT. This gives the protein CASSFTSGNADTQYF. Full variable domain (remainder filled in from reference TRBV7-2 and TRBJ2-3): GAGVSQSPSNKVTEKGKDVELRCDPISGHTALYWYRQSLGQGLEFLIYFQGNSAPDKSGLPSDRFSAERTGGSVSTLTIQRTQQEDSAVYLCASSFTSGNADTQYFGPGTRLTVL.